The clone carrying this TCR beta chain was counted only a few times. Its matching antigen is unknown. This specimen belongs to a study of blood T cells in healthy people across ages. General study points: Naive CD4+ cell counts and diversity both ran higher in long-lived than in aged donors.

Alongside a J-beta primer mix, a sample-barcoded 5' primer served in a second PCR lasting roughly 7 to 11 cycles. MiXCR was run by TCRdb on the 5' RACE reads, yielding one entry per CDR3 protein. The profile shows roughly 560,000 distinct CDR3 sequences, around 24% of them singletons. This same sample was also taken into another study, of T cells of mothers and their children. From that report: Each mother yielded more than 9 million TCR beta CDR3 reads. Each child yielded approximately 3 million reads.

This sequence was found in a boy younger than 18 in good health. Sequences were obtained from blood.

The CDR3 nucleotides are TGTGCCAGTAGTATAGAAGTCGGTGGCAGCCCAGATACGCAGTATTTT. This translates into CASSIEVGGSPDTQYF. The rearrangement links TRBV19 to TRBJ2-3; D call uncertain. V lost 0 bases to trimming and J lost 4 bases, with 14 bases between them. There are 16 residues in the CDR3. Germline V CDR1 and CDR2: LNHDA, SQIVND (reference sequence).